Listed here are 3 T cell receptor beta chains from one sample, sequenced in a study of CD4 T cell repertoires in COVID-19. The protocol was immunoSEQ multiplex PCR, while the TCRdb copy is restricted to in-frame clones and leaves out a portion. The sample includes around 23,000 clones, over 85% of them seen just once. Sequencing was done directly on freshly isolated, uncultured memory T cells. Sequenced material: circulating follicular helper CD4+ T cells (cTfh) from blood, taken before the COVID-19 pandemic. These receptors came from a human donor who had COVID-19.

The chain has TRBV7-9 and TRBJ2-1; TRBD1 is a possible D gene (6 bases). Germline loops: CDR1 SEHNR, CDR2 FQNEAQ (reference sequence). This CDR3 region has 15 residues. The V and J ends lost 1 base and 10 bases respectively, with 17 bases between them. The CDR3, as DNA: TGTGCCAGCAGCTTAGGGACAGCGATGAATCGGGAGCAGTTCTTC. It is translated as CASSLGTAMNREQFF.

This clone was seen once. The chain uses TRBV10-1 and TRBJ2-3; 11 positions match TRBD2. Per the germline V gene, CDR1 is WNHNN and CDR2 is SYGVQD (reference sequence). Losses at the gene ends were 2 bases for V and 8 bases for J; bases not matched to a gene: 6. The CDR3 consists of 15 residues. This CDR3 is CASSEEVAGGFTQYF. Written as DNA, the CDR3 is TGCGCCAGCAGTGAGGAGGTAGCGGGAGGGTTTACGCAGTATTTT.

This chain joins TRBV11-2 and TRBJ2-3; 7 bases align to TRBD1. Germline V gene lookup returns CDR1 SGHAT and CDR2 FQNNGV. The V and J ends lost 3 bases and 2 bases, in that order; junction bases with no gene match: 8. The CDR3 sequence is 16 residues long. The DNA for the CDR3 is TGTGCCAGCAGCTTTGGGACGGGACAGAACACAGATACGCAGTATTTT. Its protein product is CASSFGTGQNTDTQYF. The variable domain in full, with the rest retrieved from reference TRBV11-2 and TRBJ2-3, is EAGVAQSPRYKIIEKRQSVAFWCNPISGHATLYWYQQILGQGPKLLIQFQNNGVVDDSQLPKDRFSAERLKGVDSTLKIQPAKLEDSAVYLCASSFGTGQNTDTQYFGPGTRLTVL.